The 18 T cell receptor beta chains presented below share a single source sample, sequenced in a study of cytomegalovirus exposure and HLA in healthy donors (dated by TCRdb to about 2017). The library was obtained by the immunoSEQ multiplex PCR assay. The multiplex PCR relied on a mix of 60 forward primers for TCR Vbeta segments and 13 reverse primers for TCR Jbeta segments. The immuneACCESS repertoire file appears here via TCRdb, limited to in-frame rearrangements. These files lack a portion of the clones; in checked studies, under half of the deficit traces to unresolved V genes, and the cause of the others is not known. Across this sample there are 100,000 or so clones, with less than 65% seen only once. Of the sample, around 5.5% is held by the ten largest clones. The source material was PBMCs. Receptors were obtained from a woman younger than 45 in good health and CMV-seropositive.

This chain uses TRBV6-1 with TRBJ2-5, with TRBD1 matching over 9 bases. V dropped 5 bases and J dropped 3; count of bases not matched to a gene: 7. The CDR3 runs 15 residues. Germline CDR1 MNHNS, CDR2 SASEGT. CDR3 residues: CASSSNRGLKETQYF. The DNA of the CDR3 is TGTGCCAGCAGTAGTAACAGGGGGCTAAAAGAGACCCAGTACTTC.

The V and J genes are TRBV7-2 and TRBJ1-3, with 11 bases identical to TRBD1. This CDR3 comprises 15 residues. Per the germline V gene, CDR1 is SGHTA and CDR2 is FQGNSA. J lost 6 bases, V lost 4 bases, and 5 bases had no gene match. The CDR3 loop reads CASSSRDRGTNTIYF. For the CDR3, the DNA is TGTGCCAGCAGCTCCCGGGACAGGGGGACAAACACCATATATTTT.

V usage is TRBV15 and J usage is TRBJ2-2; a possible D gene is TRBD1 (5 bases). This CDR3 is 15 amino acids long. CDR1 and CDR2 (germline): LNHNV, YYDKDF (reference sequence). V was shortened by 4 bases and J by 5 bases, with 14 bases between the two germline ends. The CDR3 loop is CATSTYRIGTGELFF. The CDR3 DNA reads TGTGCCACCAGCACTTACAGGATAGGTACCGGGGAGCTGTTTTTT.

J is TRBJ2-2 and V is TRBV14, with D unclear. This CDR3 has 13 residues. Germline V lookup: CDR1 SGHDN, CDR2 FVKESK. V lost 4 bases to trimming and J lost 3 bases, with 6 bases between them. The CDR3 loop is CASSRQYTGELFF. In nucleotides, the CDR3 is TGTGCCAGCAGCCGACAATACACCGGGGAGCTGTTTTTT.

The CDR3 here is CASRGGGKNEQFF. CDR3 coding DNA: TGTGCCAGCAGAGGCGGGGGCAAAAATGAGCAGTTCTTC. This chain uses TRBV11-3 with TRBJ2-1, with D possibly matching TRBD2 (7 bases). Germline V gene data show CDR1 as SGHNT and CDR2 as YENEEA. V dropped 6 bases and J dropped 7 bases, with 13 bases sitting between them. The CDR3 runs to 13 residues.

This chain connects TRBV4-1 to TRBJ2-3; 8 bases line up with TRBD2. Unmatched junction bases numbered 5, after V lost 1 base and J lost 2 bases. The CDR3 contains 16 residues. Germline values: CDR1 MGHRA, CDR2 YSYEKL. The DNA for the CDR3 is TGCGCCAGCAGCCAAGGGCCGCGGGGGGCCACAGATACGCAGTATTTT. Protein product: CASSQGPRGATDTQYF.

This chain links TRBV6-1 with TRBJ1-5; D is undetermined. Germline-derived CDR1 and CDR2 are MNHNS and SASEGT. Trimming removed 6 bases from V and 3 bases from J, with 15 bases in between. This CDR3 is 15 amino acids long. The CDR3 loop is CASSPTRSLNQPQHF. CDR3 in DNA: TGTGCCAGCAGCCCTACACGGAGCCTCAATCAGCCCCAGCATTTT.

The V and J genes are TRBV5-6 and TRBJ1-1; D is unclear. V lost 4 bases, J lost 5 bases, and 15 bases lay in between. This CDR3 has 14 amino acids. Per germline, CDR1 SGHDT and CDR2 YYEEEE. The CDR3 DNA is TGTGCCAGCAGCAGGGAAAATGGAGGAACTGAAGCTTTCTTT. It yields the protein CASSRENGGTEAFF.

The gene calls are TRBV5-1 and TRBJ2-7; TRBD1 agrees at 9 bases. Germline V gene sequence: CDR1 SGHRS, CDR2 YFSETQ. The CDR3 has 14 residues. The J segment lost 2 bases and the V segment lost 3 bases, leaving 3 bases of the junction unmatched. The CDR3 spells CASSSGTGTYEQYF. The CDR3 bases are TGCGCCAGCAGCTCCGGGACAGGGACCTACGAGCAGTACTTC.

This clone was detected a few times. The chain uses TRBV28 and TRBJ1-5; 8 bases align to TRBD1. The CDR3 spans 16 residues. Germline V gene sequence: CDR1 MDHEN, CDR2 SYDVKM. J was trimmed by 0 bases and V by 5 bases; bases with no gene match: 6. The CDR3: CASSPTGGYSNQPQHF. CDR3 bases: TGTGCCAGCAGTCCCACAGGGGGTTATAGCAATCAGCCCCAGCATTTT.

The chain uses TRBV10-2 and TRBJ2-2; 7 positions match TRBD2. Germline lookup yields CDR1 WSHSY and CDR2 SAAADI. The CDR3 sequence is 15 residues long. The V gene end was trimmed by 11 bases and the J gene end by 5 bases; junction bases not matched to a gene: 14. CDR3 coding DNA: TGCGCCGTCCGGTCTGGCGGGGGAATAACCGGGGAGCTGTTTTTT. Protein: CAVRSGGGITGELFF.

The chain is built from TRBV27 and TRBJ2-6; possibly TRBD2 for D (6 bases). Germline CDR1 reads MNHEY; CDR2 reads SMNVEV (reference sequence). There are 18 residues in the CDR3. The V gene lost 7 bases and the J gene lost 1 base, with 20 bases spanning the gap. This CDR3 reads CASTSRGPSFSGANVLTF. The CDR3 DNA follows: TGTGCCAGCACTTCGCGGGGCCCGTCCTTTTCTGGGGCCAACGTCCTGACTTTC.

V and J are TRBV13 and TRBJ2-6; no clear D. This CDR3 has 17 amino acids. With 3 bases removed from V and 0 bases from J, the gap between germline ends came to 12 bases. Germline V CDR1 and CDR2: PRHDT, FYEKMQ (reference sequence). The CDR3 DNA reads TGTGCCAGCAGCTTTGTGCAGGTTCACTCTGGGGCCAACGTCCTGACTTTC. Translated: CASSFVQVHSGANVLTF.

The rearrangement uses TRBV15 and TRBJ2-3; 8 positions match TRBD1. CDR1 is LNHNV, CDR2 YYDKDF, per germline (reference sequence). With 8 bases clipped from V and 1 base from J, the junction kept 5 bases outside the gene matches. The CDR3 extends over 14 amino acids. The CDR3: CATRLDRGTDTQYF. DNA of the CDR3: TGTGCCACCCGCTTGGACAGGGGCACAGATACGCAGTATTTT.

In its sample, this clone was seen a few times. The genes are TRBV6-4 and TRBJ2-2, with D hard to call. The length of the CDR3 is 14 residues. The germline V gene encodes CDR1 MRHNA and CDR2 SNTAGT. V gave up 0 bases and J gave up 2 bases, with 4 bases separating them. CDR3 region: CASSDSTNTGELFF. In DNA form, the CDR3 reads TGTGCCAGCAGTGACTCGACTAACACCGGGGAGCTGTTTTTT.

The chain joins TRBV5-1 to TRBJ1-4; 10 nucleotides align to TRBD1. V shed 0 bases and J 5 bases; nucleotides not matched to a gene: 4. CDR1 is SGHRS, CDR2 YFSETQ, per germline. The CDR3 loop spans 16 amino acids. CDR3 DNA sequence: TGCGCCAGCAGCTTGGGACAGGGGGCTTCAAATGAAAAACTGTTTTTT. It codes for CASSLGQGASNEKLFF.

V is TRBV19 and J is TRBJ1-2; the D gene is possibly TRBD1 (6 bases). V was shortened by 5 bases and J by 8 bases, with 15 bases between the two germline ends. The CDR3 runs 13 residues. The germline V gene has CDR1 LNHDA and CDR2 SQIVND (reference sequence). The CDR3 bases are TGTGCCAGTAGTCCGAAACAGGGCTTGGGCTACACCTTC. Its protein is CASSPKQGLGYTF.

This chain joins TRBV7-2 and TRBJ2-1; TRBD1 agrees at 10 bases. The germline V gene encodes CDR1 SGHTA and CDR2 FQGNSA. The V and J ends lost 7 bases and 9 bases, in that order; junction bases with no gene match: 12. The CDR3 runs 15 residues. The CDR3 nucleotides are TGTGCCAGCACTCCCTGGACAGGGGGGTTTGTTGAGCAGTTCTTC. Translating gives CASTPWTGGFVEQFF.